The source of this T cell receptor (beta chain) is a study of blood T cell repertoires in COVID-19. In the study overall: Samples came from the United States, Italy and Spain, spanning acute and convalescent COVID-19.

The table came from immunoSEQ multiplex PCR; TCRdb's copy has only in-frame clones and leaves some out. The data contain 250,000 to 300,000 clones, roughly 79% of them singletons. The CDR3 extends over 16 amino acids. V lost 2 bases and J lost 3, with 16 bases in between. Per germline, CDR1 SGDLS and CDR2 YYNGEE. The origin of this receptor is a woman aged 60-70 years with active or convalescent COVID-19. The rearrangement links TRBV9 to TRBJ2-3; TRBD2 might be the D (6 bases). The specimen sequenced was peripheral blood. The CDR3 protein is CASSVGAGDSTDTQYF. CDR3 coding DNA: TGTGCCAGCAGCGTCGGGGCCGGGGACTCGACAGATACGCAGTATTTT.